This is a list of T cell receptor beta chains from one sample in a study of blood T cells in healthy people across ages. TCRdb itself ran the 5' RACE reads through MiXCR, one entry per CDR3 protein. The table lists some 1.5 million distinct CDR3 sequences, roughly 30% of them singletons. Sequencing was done on a sample of blood. Receptor source: a woman aged 25 to 39 in good health. The CDR3 runs from the conserved cysteine through the conserved F or W. D genes are given only for firm matches. Some rows have no size entry. The others give once, few or many, or a class for an expanded clone.

. | TRBJ2-5 | TRBV3-1 | TRBD2 | CASSPTAAGAGETQYF | TGTGCCAGCAGCCCTACGGCGGCGGGAGCTGGTGAGACCCAGTACTTC
many | TRBJ2-7 | TRBV20-1 | . | CSANYRGLAYEQYF | TGCAGTGCCAACTACAGGGGACTGGCCTACGAGCAGTACTTC
few | TRBJ2-2 | TRBV20-1 | . | CSARGPKGAGELFF | TGCAGTGCTAGAGGACCCAAAGGGGCCGGGGAGCTGTTTTTT
few | TRBJ2-3 | TRBV3-1 | . | CASRQGWDTQYF | TGTGCCAGCAGGCAGGGATGGGATACGCAGTATTTT
. | TRBJ2-1 | TRBV2 | TRBD2 | CASRSAGGPNEQFF | TGTGCCAGCCGGTCAGCGGGAGGGCCCAATGAGCAGTTCTTC
few | TRBJ1-5 | TRBV7-2 | . | CASSLTGRANQPQHF | TGTGCCAGCAGCTTAACGGGCAGGGCCAATCAGCCCCAGCATTTT
. | TRBJ2-7 | TRBV3-1 | . | CASRGTGHNYEQYF | TGTGCCAGCAGGGGAACGGGACACAACTACGAGCAGTACTTC
. | TRBJ1-4 | TRBV20-1 | . | CSANDGAGVNEKLFF | TGCAGTGCCAATGACGGCGCAGGCGTTAATGAAAAACTGTTTTTT
. | TRBJ2-1 | TRBV7-9 | . | CASSLRGSYEQFF | TGTGCCAGCAGCTTACGGGGGAGCTACGAGCAGTTCTTC
many | TRBJ2-7 | TRBV7-2 | . | CASSFPEGPISYEQYF | TGTGCCAGCAGCTTCCCGGAGGGACCAATCTCCTACGAGCAGTACTTC